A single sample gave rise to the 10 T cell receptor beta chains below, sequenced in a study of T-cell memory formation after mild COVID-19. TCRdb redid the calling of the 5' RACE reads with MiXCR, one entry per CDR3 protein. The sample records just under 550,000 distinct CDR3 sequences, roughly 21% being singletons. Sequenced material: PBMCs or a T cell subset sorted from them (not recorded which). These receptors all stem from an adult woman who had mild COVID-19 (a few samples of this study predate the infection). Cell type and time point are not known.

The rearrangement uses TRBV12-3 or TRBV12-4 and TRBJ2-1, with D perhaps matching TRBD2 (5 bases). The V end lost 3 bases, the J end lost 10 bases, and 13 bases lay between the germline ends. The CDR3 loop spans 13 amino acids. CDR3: CASSFGQEVEQFF. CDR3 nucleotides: TGTGCCAGCAGTTTTGGGCAGGAGGTCGAGCAGTTCTTC.

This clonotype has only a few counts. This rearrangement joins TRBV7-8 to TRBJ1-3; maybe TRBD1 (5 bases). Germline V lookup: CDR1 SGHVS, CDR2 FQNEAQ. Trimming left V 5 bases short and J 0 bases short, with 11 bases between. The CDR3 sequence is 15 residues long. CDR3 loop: CASSIRALSGNTIYF. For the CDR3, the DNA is TGTGCCAGCAGCATCAGGGCCCTCTCTGGAAACACCATATATTTT.

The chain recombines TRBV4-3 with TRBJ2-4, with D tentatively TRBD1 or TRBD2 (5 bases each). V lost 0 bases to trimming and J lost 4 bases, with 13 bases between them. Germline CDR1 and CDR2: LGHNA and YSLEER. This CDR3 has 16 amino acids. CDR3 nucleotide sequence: TGCGCCAGCAGCCAAGACCGTATCTGGGGGAAAAACATTCAGTACTTC. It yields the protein CASSQDRIWGKNIQYF.

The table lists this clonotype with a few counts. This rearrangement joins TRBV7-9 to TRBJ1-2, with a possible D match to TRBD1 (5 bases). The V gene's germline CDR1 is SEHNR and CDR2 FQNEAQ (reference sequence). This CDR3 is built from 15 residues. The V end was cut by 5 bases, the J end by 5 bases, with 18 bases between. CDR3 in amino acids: CASSLHSPGTYGYTF. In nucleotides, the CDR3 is TGTGCCAGCAGCCTGCATTCTCCCGGGACTTATGGCTACACCTTC. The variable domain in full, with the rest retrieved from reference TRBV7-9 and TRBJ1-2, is DTGVSQNPRHKITKRGQNVTFRCDPISEHNRLYWYRQTLGQGPEFLTYFQNEAQLEKSRLLSDRFSAERPKGSFSTLEIQRTEQGDSAMYLCASSLHSPGTYGYTFGSGTRLTVV.

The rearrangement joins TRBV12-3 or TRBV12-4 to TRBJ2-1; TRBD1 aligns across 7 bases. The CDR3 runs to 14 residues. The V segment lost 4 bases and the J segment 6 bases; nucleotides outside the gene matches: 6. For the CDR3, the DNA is TGTGCCAGCAGTTACTTGACAGGGACCAATGAGCAGTTCTTC. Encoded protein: CASSYLTGTNEQFF.

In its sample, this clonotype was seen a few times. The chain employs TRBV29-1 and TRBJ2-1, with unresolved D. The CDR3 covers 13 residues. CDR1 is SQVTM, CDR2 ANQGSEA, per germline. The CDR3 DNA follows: TGCACCGCCGAGTCTCGGTCCTACAATGAGCAGTTCTTC. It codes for CTAESRSYNEQFF.

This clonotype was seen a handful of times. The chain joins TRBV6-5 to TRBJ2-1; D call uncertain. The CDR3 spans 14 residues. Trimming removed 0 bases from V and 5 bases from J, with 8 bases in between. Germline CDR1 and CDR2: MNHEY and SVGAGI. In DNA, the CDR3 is TGTGCCAGCAGTTACTCACAACTCAACAATGAGCAGTTCTTC. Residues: CASSYSQLNNEQFF.

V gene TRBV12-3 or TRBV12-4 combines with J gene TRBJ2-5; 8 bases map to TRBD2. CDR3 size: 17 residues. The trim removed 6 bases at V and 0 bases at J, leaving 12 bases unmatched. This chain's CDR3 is CASRGVRAGGNQETQYF. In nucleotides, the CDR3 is TGTGCCAGCAGGGGGGTGAGGGCGGGGGGAAACCAAGAGACCCAGTACTTC.

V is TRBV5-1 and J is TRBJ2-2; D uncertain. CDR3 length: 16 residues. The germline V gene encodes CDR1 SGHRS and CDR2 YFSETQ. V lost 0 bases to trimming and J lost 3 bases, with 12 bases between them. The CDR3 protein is CASSLALRSDTGELFF. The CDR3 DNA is TGCGCCAGCAGCTTGGCCTTGCGGTCGGACACCGGGGAGCTGTTTTTT.

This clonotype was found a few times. The CDR3 region is CASSSGATGNRDTEAFF. CDR3 bases: TGTGCCAGCAGCTCCGGGGCCACGGGGAACCGGGACACTGAAGCTTTCTTT. The rearrangement uses TRBV7-9 and TRBJ1-1; perhaps TRBD1 as D (5 bases). The CDR3 has 17 amino acids. Trimming pared 4 bases from V and 3 bases from J, leaving 21 bases between. Germline V gene lookup returns CDR1 SEHNR and CDR2 FQNEAQ (reference sequence). The variable domain in full, with the rest retrieved from reference TRBV7-9 and TRBJ1-1, is DTGVSQNPRHKITKRGQNVTFRCDPISEHNRLYWYRQTLGQGPEFLTYFQNEAQLEKSRLLSDRFSAERPKGSFSTLEIQRTEQGDSAMYLCASSSGATGNRDTEAFFGQGTRLTVV.